The 31 T cell receptor beta chains below were found in one sample sequenced in a study of T cell changes during pregnancy in multiple sclerosis (dated by TCRdb to between 2018 and 2020). The method behind the library was the immunoSEQ multiplex PCR assay. TCRdb re-hosts the immuneACCESS table, in-frame sequences only. Its copies lack some clones; in the studies checked, an unresolved V gene accounts for under half of them, and the cause for the rest is not known. The sample yields approximately 70,000 clones; approximately 95% were counted once. The top ten clones comprise roughly 0.14% of the sample. The sample consisted of CD4+ T cells from peripheral blood mononuclear cells, taken after pregnancy. The receptors were gathered from a female donor with multiple sclerosis, enrolled in a pregnancy study.

V is TRBV5-1 and J is TRBJ2-3; D remains ambiguous. The CDR3 extends over 14 amino acids. Germline V gene data show CDR1 as SGHRS and CDR2 as YFSETQ. V was cut by 2 bases and J by 4 bases, with 11 bases left in between. The CDR3 is CASSLRSIADTQYF. In nucleotides, the CDR3 is TGCGCCAGCAGCTTAAGGAGTATCGCAGATACGCAGTATTTT.

The chain uses TRBV10-3 and TRBJ2-3; maybe TRBD1 (5 bases). CDR1 is ENHRY, CDR2 SYGVKD, per germline. Between the trimmed V and J ends, which lost 4 bases and 6 bases, there was a span of 14 bases. The CDR3 is 14 amino acids. Here the CDR3 DNA reads TGTGCCATCAGTGGCTCTCGAACAGGCGATACGCAGTATTTT. The encoded protein is CAISGSRTGDTQYF.

CDR3 nucleotide sequence: TGTGCCAGTAGTATATTCGGACAGGGGGCTGGTGAAGCTTTCTTT. Its translation: CASSIFGQGAGEAFF. The genes are TRBV19 and TRBJ1-1; 11 bases fit TRBD1. This CDR3 has 15 amino acids. Germline assignment: CDR1 LNHDA and CDR2 SQIVND (reference sequence). With 2 bases clipped from V and 7 bases from J, the junction kept 6 bases outside the gene matches.

The count of this clone is one. The chain joins TRBV28 to TRBJ2-7; maybe TRBD1 (7 bases). V dropped 4 bases and J dropped 3 bases, with 16 bases sitting between them. This CDR3 contains 15 residues. Germline values: CDR1 MDHEN, CDR2 SYDVKM. The CDR3 region is CASSSQGGASYEQYF. In DNA, the CDR3 is TGTGCCAGCAGTTCCCAGGGGGGCGCGAGCTACGAGCAGTACTTC. Using reference TRBV28 and TRBJ2-7 for the parts outside the CDR3, the full variable domain is DVKVTQSSRYLVKRTGEKVFLECVQDMDHENMFWYRQDPGLGLRLIYFSYDVKMKEKGDIPEGYSVSREKKERFSLILESASTNQTSMYLCASSSQGGASYEQYFGPGTRLTVT.

The J gene is TRBJ2-2, the V gene TRBV19, with 10 bases fitting TRBD1. The junction had 17 bases not matched to a gene; V was cut back by 5 bases and J by 5 bases. The CDR3 spans 19 residues. From germline, CDR1 is LNHDA and CDR2 SQIVND (reference sequence). CDR3: CASSPPPVGQGLPTGELFF. The CDR3 DNA reads TGTGCCAGTAGTCCCCCTCCGGTGGGACAGGGGTTACCGACCGGGGAGCTGTTTTTT. The full variable domain, its missing parts supplied by reference TRBV19 and TRBJ2-2, is DGGITQSPKYLFRKEGQNVTLSCEQNLNHDAMYWYRQDPGQGLRLIYYSQIVNDFQKGDIAEGYSVSREKKESFPLTVTSAQKNPTAFYLCASSPPPVGQGLPTGELFFGEGSRLTVL.

The chain carries TRBV6-5 and TRBJ1-3, with D perhaps matching TRBD1 (5 bases). There are 15 residues in the CDR3. Looked up from germline, CDR1 is MNHEY and CDR2 is SVGAGI. The V end was cut by 6 bases, the J end by 0 bases, with 12 bases between. The CDR3 bases are TGTGCCAGCAGCCCAACAGGCTACTCTGGAAACACCATATATTTT. Its protein is CASSPTGYSGNTIYF.

CDR3 coding DNA: TGCGCCAGCAGCTTGGAGGTACGGGACAGCTATGGCTACACCTTC. It yields the protein CASSLEVRDSYGYTF. The chain joins TRBV5-1 to TRBJ1-2; 7 bases are shared with TRBD1. This CDR3 is 15 amino acids long. Germline V gene lookup returns CDR1 SGHRS and CDR2 YFSETQ. With 0 bases clipped from V and 4 bases from J, the junction kept 6 bases outside the gene matches.

The chain couples TRBV10-3 to TRBJ2-7; no clear D gene. V was pared by 3 bases and J by 4 bases, with 4 bases between. The CDR3 totals 11 residues. CDR1 and CDR2 (germline): ENHRY, SYGVKD. CDR3: CAISDLYEQYF. DNA of the CDR3: TGTGCCATCAGTGATTTATACGAGCAGTACTTC.

V usage is TRBV5-6 and J usage is TRBJ1-5; D gene unclear. Germline V gene lookup returns CDR1 SGHDT and CDR2 YYEEEE. V lost 0 bases to trimming and J lost 4 bases, with 11 bases between them. The CDR3 consists of 15 residues. As DNA, the CDR3 is TGTGCCAGCAGCTTGGCCGGCGGAGAGAATCAGCCCCAGCATTTT. Translating gives CASSLAGGENQPQHF.

The J gene is TRBJ2-3, the V gene TRBV27, with 9 bases identical to TRBD2. Trimming removed 5 bases from V and 4 bases from J; junction bases left unmatched: 16. Looked up from germline, CDR1 is MNHEY and CDR2 is SMNVEV (reference sequence). CDR3 length: 18 amino acids. The CDR3 nucleotides are TGTGCCAGCAGTCCCCTCCTTAGACTAGCGGTATCTTCAGATACGCAGTATTTT. Translation gives CASSPLLRLAVSSDTQYF.

The rearrangement uses TRBV7-9 and TRBJ2-1; 13 bases line up with TRBD2. J lost 0 bases, V lost 5 bases, and 10 bases had no gene match. The germline gives CDR1 SEHNR, CDR2 FQNEAQ (reference sequence). The CDR3 has 19 residues. The CDR3 here is CASSSPSRTSGSSYNEQFF. CDR3 coding DNA: TGTGCCAGCAGCAGCCCCAGCCGGACTAGCGGGAGCTCCTACAATGAGCAGTTCTTC.

V is TRBV6-5 and J is TRBJ1-2; 10 bases align to TRBD1. This CDR3 contains 16 residues. The junction had 9 bases not matched to a gene; V was cut back by 0 bases and J by 8 bases. Germline lookup yields CDR1 MNHEY and CDR2 SVGAGI. In DNA form, the CDR3 reads TGTGCCAGCAGTTACTCGACGGGACAGGGGCTAGGGGGCTACACCTTC. Translated: CASSYSTGQGLGGYTF.

V is TRBV2 and J is TRBJ2-5; 7 bases align to TRBD2. Germline CDR1 and CDR2: SNHLY and FYNNEI. The CDR3 has 15 amino acids. Trimming cost V 4 bases and J 3 bases; bases outside gene matches: 8. The CDR3 region is CASSVSGGGEETQYF. CDR3 sequence (DNA): TGTGCCAGCAGTGTTTCTGGCGGGGGTGAAGAGACCCAGTACTTC.

This sequence joins TRBV9 and TRBJ1-3; 7 bases agree with TRBD1. Germline CDR1 SGDLS, CDR2 YYNGEE. V lost 3 bases and J lost 5; bases outside the gene matches: 11. The CDR3 extends over 16 amino acids. This CDR3 is CASSASGGGLRNTIYF. For the CDR3, the DNA is TGTGCCAGCAGCGCGTCGGGAGGGGGCTTGAGAAACACCATATATTTT.

The genes are TRBV5-1 and TRBJ2-2; 15 bases agree with TRBD2. V shed 4 bases and J 5 bases; nucleotides not matched to a gene: 9. Looked up from germline, CDR1 is SGHRS and CDR2 is YFSETQ. This CDR3 is built from 18 residues. DNA of the CDR3: TGCGCCAGCAGCGGAGGACTAGCGGGAGGGCCACGGACCGGGGAGCTGTTTTTT. This encodes CASSGGLAGGPRTGELFF.

The rearrangement joins TRBV5-6 to TRBJ2-6; D is possibly TRBD1 (6 bases). V was trimmed by 7 bases and J by 4 bases, leaving 21 bases between them. CDR3 length equals 17 residues. Germline values: CDR1 SGHDT, CDR2 YYEEEE. CDR3 amino acids: CASFTTGLPGGANVLTF. Written as DNA, the CDR3 is TGTGCCAGCTTTACTACAGGGCTTCCCGGGGGGGCCAACGTCCTGACTTTC.

The V and J genes are TRBV5-1 and TRBJ1-2; D perhaps matches TRBD1 (5 bases). There are 16 residues in the CDR3. Germline V gives CDR1 SGHRS, CDR2 YFSETQ. Trimming took 0 bases from V and 6 from J, leaving 18 bases between them. CDR3: CASSLGGPGGVDGYTF. CDR3 bases: TGCGCCAGCAGCTTGGGGGGCCCCGGGGGAGTCGATGGCTACACCTTC.

The J gene is TRBJ2-1, the V gene TRBV29-1, with TRBD2 as a possible D gene (6 bases). The CDR3 has 14 amino acids. The V end lost 6 bases, the J end lost 2 bases, and 14 bases lay between the germline ends. The germline CDR1 and CDR2 sequences are SQVTM and ANQGSEA. The CDR3 region has the DNA TGCAGCGTCTCGTTAGCGGCCGCCTACAATGAGCAGTTCTTC. The encoded protein is CSVSLAAAYNEQFF.

The rearrangement uses TRBV28 and TRBJ2-1; TRBD2 is a possible D gene (6 bases). The V and J ends lost 4 bases and 2 bases respectively, with 12 bases between them. Germline CDR1 and CDR2: MDHEN and SYDVKM. This CDR3 region has 15 residues. The CDR3 DNA reads TGTGCCAGCAGTTATGGGAGGACGACCTACAATGAGCAGTTCTTC. Residues: CASSYGRTTYNEQFF.

This chain uses TRBV19 with TRBJ1-1, with TRBD1 as a possible D gene (5 bases). The CDR3 is 15 amino acids. Looked up from germline, CDR1 is LNHDA and CDR2 is SQIVND (reference sequence). V shed 1 base and J shed 2 bases, with 11 bases lying between them. The CDR3 reads CASSIVGGLNTEAFF. CDR3 coding DNA: TGTGCCAGTAGTATAGTCGGGGGACTTAACACTGAAGCTTTCTTT.

The chain joins TRBV7-2 to TRBJ1-2, with TRBD1 matching over 7 bases. Germline V gene sequence: CDR1 SGHTA, CDR2 FQGNSA. V lost 5 bases and J lost 1; bases outside the gene matches: 4. The length of the CDR3 is 14 residues. The CDR3 is CASSPDRVNYGYTF. DNA of the CDR3: TGTGCCAGCAGCCCAGACAGGGTTAACTATGGCTACACCTTC.

The J gene is TRBJ2-3, the V gene TRBV5-1; possible D gene TRBD2, 5 bases. The V and J ends lost 6 bases and 0 bases respectively, with 8 bases between them. This CDR3 has 13 residues. Germline V gives CDR1 SGHRS, CDR2 YFSETQ. Here the CDR3 reads CASTWESTDTQYF. CDR3 DNA sequence: TGCGCCAGCACTTGGGAGAGCACAGATACGCAGTATTTT.

The chain links TRBV15 to TRBJ2-5; 9 bases are shared with TRBD1. J gave up 3 bases and V 5 bases, and 4 bases lay outside the gene matches. The CDR3 runs to 14 residues. CDR1 is LNHNV and CDR2 is YYDKDF in the germline V gene (reference sequence). The CDR3 loop reads CATSGTGFEETQYF. The CDR3 coding sequence is TGTGCCACCAGCGGGACAGGGTTTGAAGAGACCCAGTACTTC.

The chain is built from TRBV10-2 and TRBJ2-2, with D unresolved. CDR3 length: 12 residues. Trimming cost V 10 bases and J 4 bases, with 10 bases left between them. CDR1 WSHSY and CDR2 SAAADI come from the germline V gene. The CDR3 nucleotides read TGCGCCACTAGAACCCCCACCGGGGAGCTGTTTTTT. Amino acids: CATRTPTGELFF.

Remarks on this clone: Other DNA variants within this sample encode the same CDR3. The chain joins TRBV18 to TRBJ1-4, with 8 bases matching TRBD1. This CDR3 region has 13 residues. CDR1 is KGHSH, CDR2 LQKENI, per germline. Trimming took 3 bases from V and 7 from J; bases not matched to a gene: 1. The CDR3 DNA reads TGTGCCAGCTCACCCGGACAGGGTGAAAAACTGTTTTTT. Its protein product is CASSPGQGEKLFF.

To note about this clone: Relative to the germline gene, one junction end is altered; a read error may explain this. This chain connects TRBV19 to TRBJ1-5; possible D gene TRBD1, 5 bases. The CDR3 covers 13 residues. Looked up from germline, CDR1 is LNHDA and CDR2 is SQIVND (reference sequence). This chain's CDR3 is CASRHPGDQSQHF. CDR3 in DNA: TGTGCCAGTAGGCACCCGGGGGATCAGTCCCAGCATTTT.

This rearrangement joins TRBV19 to TRBJ2-7; 11 nucleotides match TRBD2. There are 15 residues in the CDR3. Germline V CDR1 and CDR2: LNHDA, SQIVND (reference sequence). V gave up 3 bases and J gave up 6 bases; unmatched junction bases: 7. The chain's CDR3 is CASSMLLAGVVEQYF. DNA for the CDR3: TGTGCCAGTAGTATGCTACTAGCGGGAGTAGTCGAGCAGTACTTC.

Points on this clone: One junction end disagrees with the germline gene, perhaps due to a read error. This chain uses TRBV7-7 with TRBJ1-1; D ambiguous. CDR1 SSHAT and CDR2 FNYEAQ come from the germline V gene (reference sequence). The CDR3 totals 13 residues. CDR3 protein: CASSRALNTEAFF. The CDR3 nucleotides read TGTGCTAGCAGTAGAGCTTTGAACACTGAAGCTTTCTTT.

V usage is TRBV6-4 and J usage is TRBJ2-3; 9 bases line up with TRBD2. Germline CDR1 is MRHNA and CDR2 is SNTAGT. The trim removed 3 bases at V and 6 bases at J, leaving 10 bases unmatched. The CDR3 is 16 residues long. The CDR3 DNA reads as TGTGCCAGCAGTGAGGGTGGACTAGCGCCCAGCGATACGCAGTATTTT. Its protein is CASSEGGLAPSDTQYF.

The J gene is TRBJ2-7, the V gene TRBV7-8, with 8 bases matching TRBD2. Germline CDR1 is SGHVS and CDR2 is FQNEAQ. Unmatched junction bases numbered 7, after V lost 1 base and J lost 11 bases. The CDR3 consists of 13 residues. The CDR3 sequence: CASSLVLAAQEYF. CDR3 coding DNA: TGTGCCAGCAGCTTAGTACTAGCGGCCCAGGAGTACTTC.

The V gene is TRBV4-2, the J gene TRBJ2-5, with 10 bases that match TRBD1. The V and J ends lost 4 bases and 4 bases, in that order; junction bases with no gene match: 12. Germline lookup yields CDR1 LGHNA and CDR2 YNFKEQ. CDR3 size: 17 residues. Here the CDR3 reads CASSLEGRQGAGETQYF. The CDR3 nucleotides read TGTGCCAGCAGCCTAGAGGGGCGACAGGGGGCAGGAGAGACCCAGTACTTC.